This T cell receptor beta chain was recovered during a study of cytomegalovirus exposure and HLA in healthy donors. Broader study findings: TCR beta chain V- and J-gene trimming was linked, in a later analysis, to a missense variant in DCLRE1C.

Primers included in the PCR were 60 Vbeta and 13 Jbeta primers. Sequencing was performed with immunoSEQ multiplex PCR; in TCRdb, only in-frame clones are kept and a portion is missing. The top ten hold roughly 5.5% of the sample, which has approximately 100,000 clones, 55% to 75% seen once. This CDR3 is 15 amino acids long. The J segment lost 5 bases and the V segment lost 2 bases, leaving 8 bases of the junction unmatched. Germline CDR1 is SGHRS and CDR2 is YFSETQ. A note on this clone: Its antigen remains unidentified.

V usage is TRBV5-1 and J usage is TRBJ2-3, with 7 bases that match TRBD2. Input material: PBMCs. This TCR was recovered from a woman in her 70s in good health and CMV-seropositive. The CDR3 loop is CASSFRGVEGDTQYF. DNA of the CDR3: TGCGCCAGCAGCTTCCGGGGGGTCGAGGGAGATACGCAGTATTTT.